The 30 T cell receptor beta chains listed next were all sequenced from one sample in a study of blood T cells in healthy people across ages. Primed by a sample-barcoded 5' primer and a J-beta primer mix, a second PCR proceeded for 7 to 11 cycles. MiXCR was run by TCRdb on the 5' RACE reads, yielding one entry per CDR3 protein. This sample has about 800,000 distinct CDR3 sequences, with roughly 25% found just once. These data were also reused for a study on T cells of mothers and their children.

Sequenced input: blood. All receptors derive from a boy aged 5-17 years in good health.

This sequence joins TRBV7-2 and TRBJ2-3, with TRBD2 identical over 13 bases. J was trimmed by 2 bases and V by 5 bases; bases with no gene match: 4. The CDR3 spans 16 residues. Germline V gene lookup returns CDR1 SGHTA and CDR2 FQGNSA. The CDR3 DNA follows: TGTGCCAGCAGCGAGGGACTAGCGGGAAACACAGATACGCAGTATTTT. This gives the protein CASSEGLAGNTDTQYF.

This clonotype showed up just a few times. The chain couples TRBV29-1 to TRBJ1-1, with D possibly being TRBD1 (6 bases). Trimming cost V 4 bases and J 6 bases, with 15 bases left between them. This CDR3 comprises 13 residues. CDR1 SQVTM and CDR2 ANQGSEA come from the germline V gene. The CDR3, as DNA: TGCAGCGTTGGGTACAGGGATTTATCTGAAGCTTTCTTT. Protein product: CSVGYRDLSEAFF.

This clonotype was seen a handful of times. The gene calls are TRBV18 and TRBJ1-1; D gene uncertain. Germline CDR1 reads KGHSH; CDR2 reads LQKENI. This CDR3 is 13 amino acids long. V was cut by 3 bases and J by 3 bases, with 8 bases left in between. CDR3 sequence (DNA): TGTGCCAGCTCACCTATTAAAGACACTGAAGCTTTCTTT. Amino acids: CASSPIKDTEAFF.

The chain couples TRBV3-1 to TRBJ2-5; TRBD2 matches at 10 bases. CDR3 length equals 16 residues. With V trimmed by 1 base and J by 6 bases, 8 bases remained unmatched. Germline lookup yields CDR1 LGHDT and CDR2 YNNKEL (reference sequence). This CDR3 is CASSQAASGSIKTQYF. The CDR3 bases are TGTGCCAGCAGCCAAGCTGCTAGCGGGAGTATAAAGACCCAGTACTTC.

This chain joins TRBV27 and TRBJ1-4, with no clear D. Per the germline V gene, CDR1 is MNHEY and CDR2 is SMNVEV (reference sequence). The ends were cut back, 2 bases at V and 8 bases at J, with 12 bases in the middle. This CDR3 contains 14 residues. The CDR3 loop reads CASSLATSGEKLFF. The CDR3 coding sequence is TGTGCCAGCAGTTTAGCAACATCTGGGGAAAAACTGTTTTTT.

This clonotype was seen at least ten times. The chain links TRBV6-6 to TRBJ2-7; tentative D call: TRBD1 (5 bases). Germline lookup yields CDR1 MNHNY and CDR2 SVGAGI (reference sequence). The V end was cut by 7 bases, the J end by 3 bases, with 10 bases between. This CDR3 contains 12 residues. CDR3 protein: CASTQGYYEQYF. In DNA, the CDR3 is TGTGCCAGCACCCAGGGTTACTACGAGCAGTACTTC.

V gene TRBV7-8 combines with J gene TRBJ2-7; no definite D call. V lost 2 bases and J 6 bases, leaving 5 bases between the germline ends. Germline assignment: CDR1 SGHVS and CDR2 FQNEAQ. This CDR3 region has 11 residues. CDR3 region: CASSLLVEQYF. The CDR3 DNA follows: TGTGCCAGCAGCTTACTCGTCGAGCAGTACTTC.

This clonotype has at least ten counts. The chain carries TRBV7-9 and TRBJ2-7, with TRBD2 as a possible D gene (6 bases). V lost 4 bases, J lost 7 bases, and 17 bases lay in between. Per the germline V gene, CDR1 is SEHNR and CDR2 is FQNEAQ (reference sequence). This CDR3 spans 14 amino acids. CDR3 protein: CASSSHGQAGEQYF. The DNA for the CDR3 is TGTGCCAGCAGCTCACATGGCCAGGCGGGGGAGCAGTACTTC.

The J gene is TRBJ2-3, the V gene TRBV7-6; D remains ambiguous. Trimming removed 5 bases at V and 2 bases at J, with 5 bases between. From germline, CDR1 is SGHVS and CDR2 FNYEAQ. The CDR3 has 12 amino acids. The CDR3 bases are TGTGCCAGCAGCGCTATCACAGATACGCAGTATTTT. It translates to CASSAITDTQYF.

The chain recombines TRBV4-3 with TRBJ1-6, with D hard to call. V was clipped by 0 bases and J by 0 bases, with 3 bases between them. The CDR3 length is 15 residues. Per germline, CDR1 LGHNA and CDR2 YSLEER. The CDR3 loop is CASSQEGSYNSPLHF. Here the CDR3 DNA reads TGCGCCAGCAGCCAAGAGGGCTCCTATAATTCACCCCTCCACTTT.

The genes are TRBV2 and TRBJ2-4, with TRBD2 as a possible D gene (6 bases). The V and J ends lost 6 bases and 3 bases respectively, with 12 bases between them. The CDR3 loop spans 14 amino acids. CDR1 is SNHLY, CDR2 FYNNEI, per germline. Written as DNA, the CDR3 is TGTGCCAGCAGGCCCGACGGGGGCAAAAACATTCAGTACTTC. It is translated as CASRPDGGKNIQYF.

The genes are TRBV14 and TRBJ2-5; 8 nucleotides line up with TRBD2. Germline V gene data show CDR1 as SGHDN and CDR2 as FVKESK. The CDR3 contains 18 residues. Trimming removed 0 bases from V and 5 bases from J; junction bases left unmatched: 14. CDR3 bases: TGTGCCAGCAGCCAAGAAGAGTGGGTAGCGGGAAGCGGGGAGACCCAGTACTTC. Encoded protein: CASSQEEWVAGSGETQYF.

This clonotype was seen more than once but under ten times. This chain connects TRBV29-1 to TRBJ1-3; no clear D gene. The CDR3 is 15 amino acids. Germline values: CDR1 SQVTM, CDR2 ANQGSEA. V was shortened by 3 bases and J by 0 bases, with 12 bases between the two germline ends. CDR3 region: CSVEGQPNSGNTIYF. CDR3 DNA: TGCAGCGTTGAGGGCCAGCCAAACTCTGGAAACACCATATATTTT. Full variable domain (missing parts from reference TRBV29-1 and TRBJ1-3): SAVISQKPSRDICQRGTSLTIQCQVDSQVTMMFWYRQQPGQSLTLIATANQGSEATYESGFVIDKFPISRPNLTFSTLTVSNMSPEDSSIYLCSVEGQPNSGNTIYFGEGSWLTVV.

This sequence joins TRBV28 and TRBJ2-5; TRBD2 is a possible D gene (5 bases). V was clipped by 1 base and J by 13 bases, with 16 bases between them. The germline CDR1 and CDR2 sequences are MDHEN and SYDVKM. The CDR3 covers 13 residues. The CDR3 coding sequence is TGTGCCAGCAGTTTATCGGCGGGCAGCAAGTGGTACTTC. As protein: CASSLSAGSKWYF. The whole variable domain, remainder taken from reference TRBV28 and TRBJ2-5, is DVKVTQSSRYLVKRTGEKVFLECVQDMDHENMFWYRQDPGLGLRLIYFSYDVKMKEKGDIPEGYSVSREKKERFSLILESASTNQTSMYLCASSLSAGSKWYFGPGTRLLVL.

V is TRBV5-1 and J is TRBJ1-1, with D possibly TRBD1 on 6 matching bases. Trimming removed 3 bases from V and 3 bases from J, with 15 bases in between. Germline V gene lookup returns CDR1 SGHRS and CDR2 YFSETQ. The CDR3 consists of 15 residues. The CDR3 region has the DNA TGCGCCAGCAGCTCAATCCAGGGGCTGGACACTGAAGCTTTCTTT. Translated, it gives CASSSIQGLDTEAFF.

The chain joins TRBV12-3 or TRBV12-4 to TRBJ2-7, with TRBD2 matching 10 bases. V lost 5 bases to trimming and J lost 3 bases; unmatched junction nucleotides: 10. This CDR3 is built from 16 residues. In DNA form, the CDR3 reads TGTGCCAGCAGTCCTTCGGGACTAGCGTATGTCTACGAGCAGTACTTC. This encodes CASSPSGLAYVYEQYF.

The chain uses TRBV23-1 and TRBJ2-2; D is undetermined. TRBV23-1 falls under the ORF class, with uncertain function. The CDR3 runs to 12 residues. V was cut by 10 bases and J by 8 bases, with 14 bases left in between. CDR3 sequence reads: CATQRPRGELFF. CDR3 coding DNA: TGCGCCACACAACGCCCTCGGGGGGAGCTGTTTTTT.

This clonotype was counted only a few times. The CDR3 here is CASSSPPDRESSGANVLTF. The CDR3 DNA is TGTGCCAGCAGTTCGCCCCCGGACAGAGAGAGCTCTGGGGCCAACGTCCTGACTTTC. The chain recombines TRBV27 with TRBJ2-6; TRBD1 might be the D (6 bases). The CDR3 sequence is 19 residues long. CDR1 MNHEY and CDR2 SMNVEV come from the germline V gene (reference sequence). V lost 4 bases and J 0 bases, leaving 19 bases between the germline ends. Full variable domain (missing parts from reference TRBV27 and TRBJ2-6): EAQVTQNPRYLITVTGKKLTVTCSQNMNHEYMSWYRQDPGLGLRQIYYSMNVEVTDKGDVPEGYKVSRKEKRNFPLILESPSPNQTSLYFCASSSPPDRESSGANVLTFGAGSRLTVL.

The chain recombines TRBV20-1 with TRBJ2-1; TRBD1 aligns across 9 bases. J was trimmed by 8 bases and V by 7 bases; bases with no gene match: 6. The CDR3 sequence is 12 residues long. Germline V lookup: CDR1 DFQATT, CDR2 SNEGSKA (reference sequence). CDR3 residues: CSVSQGAYEQFF. CDR3 in DNA: TGCAGTGTTTCACAGGGGGCCTATGAGCAGTTCTTC.

This clonotype was observed a handful of times. V gene TRBV28 combines with J gene TRBJ2-5; TRBD2 might be the D (7 bases). The DNA end favors TRBJ2-7, so the J call may be wrong. The CDR3 is made up of 12 amino acids. The germline gives CDR1 MDHEN, CDR2 SYDVKM. The DNA of the CDR3 is TGTGCCAGCAAGGGGGGGAGCTACGAGCAGTACTTC. Amino acid sequence: CASKGGSYEQYF.

This chain connects TRBV12-3 or TRBV12-4 to TRBJ2-4; tentatively, D is TRBD1 (5 bases). This CDR3 spans 12 amino acids. V was cut by 6 bases and J by 10 bases, with 13 bases left in between. The CDR3 is CASSLTTGIQYF. Here the CDR3 DNA reads TGTGCCAGCAGCCTAACCACAGGAATTCAGTACTTC.

The chain links TRBV29-1 to TRBJ1-1; D unclear. The CDR3 spans 15 residues. Germline CDR1 and CDR2: SQVTM and ANQGSEA. V was clipped by 0 bases and J by 0 bases, with 11 bases between them. CDR3 sequence (DNA): TGCAGCGTTGAAGATAGTATGGCCGTGAACACTGAAGCTTTCTTT. Translating gives CSVEDSMAVNTEAFF.

This clonotype came up a few times. The V gene is TRBV4-3, the J gene TRBJ1-4; D is undetermined. Germline loops: CDR1 LGHNA, CDR2 YSLEER. This CDR3 is 15 amino acids long. Trimming pared 11 bases from V and 0 bases from J, leaving 16 bases between. The CDR3 loop reads CAVHPWESTNEKLFF. CDR3 nucleotide sequence: TGCGCCGTTCACCCTTGGGAATCAACTAATGAAAAACTGTTTTTT.

This chain joins TRBV5-4 and TRBJ2-5; maybe TRBD2 (6 bases). V was clipped by 0 bases and J by 7 bases, with 13 bases between them. In germline, CDR1 is SGHNT, CDR2 YYREEE (reference sequence). CDR3 length equals 14 residues. CDR3 coding DNA: TGTGCCAGCAGCTTGGCGGCGGAGGGGCGGACCCAGTACTTC. Amino acids: CASSLAAEGRTQYF.

V and J are TRBV4-1 and TRBJ2-7; TRBD1 matches at 9 bases. Trimming took 3 bases from V and 3 from J; bases not matched to a gene: 6. The CDR3 has 15 residues. Germline CDR1 MGHRA, CDR2 YSYEKL. The CDR3 region has the DNA TGCGCCAGCAGCCAGGTAGGGACAGGGTACTACGAGCAGTACTTC. This translates into CASSQVGTGYYEQYF.

The chain couples TRBV5-5 to TRBJ1-1; 7 positions match TRBD1. The germline gives CDR1 SGHKS, CDR2 YYEKEE (reference sequence). This CDR3 is 16 amino acids long. After removal of 4 bases from V and 0 bases from J, the junction contained 9 bases not matched to a gene. The CDR3 loop reads CASSRNTGAVNTEAFF. CDR3 nucleotide sequence: TGTGCCAGCAGCCGTAATACAGGGGCGGTGAACACTGAAGCTTTCTTT.

This clonotype was counted a few times. The J gene is TRBJ2-5, the V gene TRBV28, with 9 nucleotides matching TRBD1. After removal of 6 bases from V and 1 base from J, the junction contained 9 bases not matched to a gene. This CDR3 spans 16 amino acids. Germline assignment: CDR1 MDHEN and CDR2 SYDVKM. The CDR3 bases are TGTGCCAGCAGGGCAGGGGACAGGGTATTCCAAGAGACCCAGTACTTC. It encodes CASRAGDRVFQETQYF.

The V and J genes are TRBV7-2 and TRBJ1-2, with 8 bases that match TRBD1. J was trimmed by 4 bases and V by 1 base; bases with no gene match: 8. CDR1 and CDR2 from the germline V gene are SGHTA and FQGNSA. The CDR3 sequence is 16 residues long. CDR3 loop: CASSLDTGGVGYGYTF. CDR3 in DNA: TGTGCCAGCAGCTTAGATACAGGGGGGGTTGGCTATGGCTACACCTTC.

The J gene is TRBJ2-5, the V gene TRBV11-2, with D tentatively TRBD1 (6 bases). Germline lookup yields CDR1 SGHAT and CDR2 FQNNGV. Trimming stripped 6 bases from V and 2 bases from J, with 16 bases between. The CDR3 has 15 residues. In DNA form, the CDR3 reads TGTGCCAGCAGTTCCTACAGGGTGGGACAAGAGACCCAGTACTTC. This encodes CASSSYRVGQETQYF.

This clonotype was counted a few times. The chain has TRBV5-5 and TRBJ2-1; TRBD2 is a possible D gene (5 bases). Germline CDR1 is SGHKS and CDR2 is YYEKEE (reference sequence). The CDR3 consists of 16 residues. The ends were cut back, 3 bases at V and 0 bases at J, with 13 bases in the middle. CDR3 coding DNA: TGTGCCAGCAGCTCACCCTTAGCGTTCTCCTACAATGAGCAGTTCTTC. It translates to CASSSPLAFSYNEQFF. Complete variable domain (other parts from reference TRBV5-5 and TRBJ2-1): DAGVTQSPTHLIKTRGQQVTLRCSPISGHKSVSWYQQVLGQGPQFIFQYYEKEERGRGNFPDRFSARQFPNYSSELNVNALLLGDSALYLCASSSPLAFSYNEQFFGPGTRLTVL.